The following is a TCR beta chain sequence with its context. The table came from immunoSEQ multiplex PCR; TCRdb's copy has only in-frame clones and leaves some out. The sample has some 330,000 clones, 92% seen once; the top ten hold around 18%. Cohort 3 recovery required two negative PCRs, clearance, or symptom resolution. This record belongs to a study of blood T cell repertoires in COVID-19. At the level of the study: COVID-19 samples collected from the United States, Italy and Spain covered acute and convalescent phases. The analysed material was cDNA or gDNA that came from T cells, B-cell-depleted T cells, or PBMCs.

What was sequenced was PBMCs or T cells enriched from blood (not recorded which). This TCR was recovered from a woman aged 25 to 39 who had recovered from COVID-19.

The CDR3 region has the DNA TGTGCCAGCAGCTTAGGACTAGCAGATACGCAGTATTTT. It is translated as CASSLGLADTQYF. V is TRBV7-3 and J is TRBJ2-3; 7 bases are shared with TRBD2. Per germline, CDR1 SGHTA and CDR2 FQGTGA. This CDR3 region has 13 residues. Trimming removed 2 bases from V and 4 bases from J; junction bases left unmatched: 0.